Presented here are 25 T cell receptor beta chains from one specimen sequenced in a study of early T cells in non-severe SARS-CoV-2 infection. TCRdb re-derived calls from the 5' RACE reads in MiXCR, one entry per CDR3 protein. The sample holds over 90,000 distinct CDR3 sequences; 10% to 15% are singletons and the top ten take approximately 6.4%. Sequencing was performed on whole blood. These receptors were collected from an adult who was a healthcare worker with PCR-confirmed SARS-CoV-2 infection or an uninfected control (not recorded which).

This rearrangement joins TRBV2 to TRBJ1-4; 7 bases map to TRBD1. This CDR3 spans 13 amino acids. Trimming removed 6 bases from V and 7 bases from J; junction bases left unmatched: 5. CDR1 is SNHLY and CDR2 is FYNNEI in the germline V gene. Here the CDR3 DNA reads TGTGCCAGCAGCGATGACAGGGTTGAAAAACTGTTTTTT. It translates to CASSDDRVEKLFF.

This clonotype was seen a few times. The chain carries TRBV20-1 and TRBJ2-5; D gene ambiguous. CDR1 DFQATT and CDR2 SNEGSKA come from the germline V gene (reference sequence). This CDR3 is 14 amino acids long. With 3 bases removed from V and 7 bases from J, the gap between germline ends came to 18 bases. The CDR3: CSASAPTDGRTQYF. CDR3 DNA sequence: TGCAGTGCTAGTGCCCCAACGGACGGTCGGACCCAGTACTTC.

V is TRBV4-3 and J is TRBJ2-7, with D maybe TRBD1 (5 bases). V lost 1 base to trimming and J lost 5 bases, with 9 bases between them. From germline, CDR1 is LGHNA and CDR2 YSLEER. CDR3 length equals 13 residues. The CDR3 sequence is CASSQATGNEQYF. The CDR3 DNA reads as TGCGCCAGCAGCCAAGCTACAGGAAACGAGCAGTACTTC.

This clonotype was recorded a few times. The CDR3 here is CASSQRGSGAYINYNEQFF. CDR3 coding DNA: TGCGCCAGCAGCCAAAGGGGAAGCGGGGCCTATATTAACTACAATGAGCAGTTCTTC. The V gene is TRBV4-1, the J gene TRBJ2-1, with 7 bases identical to TRBD2. Germline V CDR1 and CDR2: MGHRA, YSYEKL. Unmatched junction bases numbered 16, after V lost 2 bases and J lost 3 bases. The CDR3 runs 19 residues.

This clonotype was seen only a few times. CDR3: CASRSVTYEQYF. Written as DNA, the CDR3 is TGTGCCAGCAGGAGCGTTACCTACGAGCAGTACTTC. This chain uses TRBV28 with TRBJ2-7; D call uncertain. There are 12 residues in the CDR3. Trimming cost V 6 bases and J 2 bases, with 8 bases left between them. Germline V gene data show CDR1 as MDHEN and CDR2 as SYDVKM.

This clonotype was recorded many times. The CDR3 DNA sequence: TGTGCCAGCAGCGGGGACGCAGATACGCAGTATTTT. This gives the protein CASSGDADTQYF. The chain is built from TRBV5-5 and TRBJ2-3; either TRBD1 or TRBD2 may supply D (5 bases each). This CDR3 contains 12 residues. V lost 4 bases and J lost 4, with 7 bases in between. Germline CDR1 is SGHKS and CDR2 is YYEKEE (reference sequence).

This rearrangement joins TRBV27 to TRBJ1-2; no firm D call. Trimming cost V 2 bases and J 6 bases, with 10 bases left between them. CDR3 length equals 13 residues. CDR1 and CDR2 from the germline V gene are MNHEY and SMNVEV (reference sequence). For the CDR3, the DNA is TGTGCCAGCAGTTTAGGTGGACCCGATGGCTACACCTTC. Translation: CASSLGGPDGYTF.

There are a few counts of this clonotype. J is TRBJ2-1 and V is TRBV27; D is ambiguous. The V and J ends lost 2 bases and 8 bases respectively, with 16 bases between them. CDR3 length: 15 residues. Germline lookup yields CDR1 MNHEY and CDR2 SMNVEV (reference sequence). As DNA, the CDR3 is TGTGCCAGCAGTTTAACGACCCTACCGGTCGATGAGCAGTTCTTC. Protein sequence: CASSLTTLPVDEQFF.

This clonotype was detected only a few times. The chain couples TRBV4-1 to TRBJ2-1, with 8 bases identical to TRBD1. The ends lost 3 bases at V and 5 bases at J; junction bases unmatched: 9. This CDR3 is 16 amino acids long. CDR1 is MGHRA, CDR2 YSYEKL, per germline. Here the CDR3 DNA reads TGCGCCAGCAGCCAGCCGTCCCGGGACAGGCACAATGAGCAGTTCTTC. It codes for CASSQPSRDRHNEQFF.

The V gene is TRBV3-1, the J gene TRBJ2-7; 9 positions match TRBD2. With 2 bases clipped from V and 4 bases from J, the junction kept 15 bases outside the gene matches. Per germline, CDR1 LGHDT and CDR2 YNNKEL (reference sequence). CDR3 size: 18 residues. The chain's CDR3 is CASSQPGLASRSWYEQYF. The CDR3 bases are TGTGCCAGCAGCCAACCCGGACTAGCGTCAAGATCTTGGTACGAGCAGTACTTC.

V is TRBV11-2 and J is TRBJ1-6, with D tentatively TRBD1 (6 bases). The V end was cut by 5 bases, the J end by 11 bases, with 13 bases between. The V gene's germline CDR1 is SGHAT and CDR2 FQNNGV. This CDR3 has 13 residues. The CDR3 loop is CASSQRQAAPLHF. The CDR3 DNA sequence: TGTGCCAGCAGCCAAAGACAGGCTGCACCCCTCCACTTT.

There are a few counts of this clonotype. The chain joins TRBV20-1 to TRBJ2-2, with TRBD2 identical over 8 bases. The CDR3 spans 14 residues. With V trimmed by 1 base and J by 8 bases, 6 bases remained unmatched. Germline lookup yields CDR1 DFQATT and CDR2 SNEGSKA (reference sequence). CDR3 nucleotides: TGCAGTGCTAGAGCACTAGCGGAACTAGGGGAGCTGTTTTTT. Amino acids: CSARALAELGELFF.

This clonotype was found many times. J is TRBJ1-2 and V is TRBV11-2, with D unclear. This CDR3 has 15 amino acids. The germline V gene encodes CDR1 SGHAT and CDR2 FQNNGV. V lost 5 bases and J lost 4, with 17 bases in between. The CDR3 DNA reads as TGTGCCAGCAGCCTCCAGGACCGAGCCGCCTATGGCTACACCTTC. It codes for CASSLQDRAAYGYTF.

In its sample, this clonotype was seen many times. The chain employs TRBV27 and TRBJ2-3; D possibly matches TRBD1 or TRBD2 (5 bases each). With 7 bases removed from V and 4 bases from J, the gap between germline ends came to 24 bases. Germline CDR1 reads MNHEY; CDR2 reads SMNVEV (reference sequence). This CDR3 is built from 17 residues. In DNA form, the CDR3 reads TGTGCCAGCATTCCGGGGTCAGGGCTATACCCCGCAGATACGCAGTATTTT. As protein: CASIPGSGLYPADTQYF.

There are a few counts of this clonotype. The rearrangement links TRBV29-1 to TRBJ1-2; 7 positions agree with TRBD1. CDR3 length equals 14 residues. The V gene's germline CDR1 is SQVTM and CDR2 ANQGSEA. V dropped 1 base and J dropped 3; count of bases not matched to a gene: 5. The CDR3 is CSVEGRGQDYGYTF. CDR3 nucleotide sequence: TGCAGCGTTGAAGGTAGAGGACAGGACTATGGCTACACCTTC.

This clonotype showed up many times. The chain employs TRBV12-3 or TRBV12-4 and TRBJ1-3, with unresolved D. Deletions cut 9 bases from V and 7 bases from J, with 1 base between. The CDR3 consists of 8 residues. For the CDR3, the DNA is TGTGCCAGGAACACCATATATTTT. This gives the protein CARNTIYF.

This clonotype was counted at least ten times. J is TRBJ1-5 and V is TRBV12-3 or TRBV12-4; no firm D call. V lost 2 bases to trimming and J lost 6 bases, with 5 bases between them. CDR3 size: 12 residues. CDR3 loop: CASSLIRQPQHF. In DNA form, the CDR3 reads TGTGCCAGCAGTTTAATCCGTCAGCCCCAGCATTTT.

V is TRBV28 and J is TRBJ2-1, with D unresolved. Trimming shortened V by 7 bases and J by 9 bases, and 13 bases separated the two germline ends. CDR3 length: 12 amino acids. CDR1 and CDR2 from the germline V gene are MDHEN and SYDVKM. The CDR3 coding sequence is TGTGCCAGCAAGGTCTCTTGGGGTGAGCAGTTCTTC. This gives the protein CASKVSWGEQFF.

This clonotype was observed a few times. J is TRBJ2-7 and V is TRBV3-1; 7 positions agree with TRBD2. V shed 6 bases and J 0 bases; nucleotides not matched to a gene: 5. The CDR3 runs to 14 residues. CDR1 and CDR2 from the germline V gene are LGHDT and YNNKEL (reference sequence). Written as DNA, the CDR3 is TGTGCCAGCAGTAGCGGGCACAGCTCCTACGAGCAGTACTTC. As protein: CASSSGHSSYEQYF.

The chain carries TRBV9 and TRBJ2-3, with 7 bases fitting TRBD2. The germline V gene encodes CDR1 SGDLS and CDR2 YYNGEE. V lost 0 bases and J lost 6; bases outside the gene matches: 4. This CDR3 region has 14 residues. This chain's CDR3 is CASSVEAGADTQYF. In DNA, the CDR3 is TGTGCCAGCAGCGTAGAGGCGGGAGCCGATACGCAGTATTTT.

The chain joins TRBV5-4 to TRBJ2-5; 8 bases agree with TRBD1. This CDR3 is 14 amino acids long. Germline CDR1 and CDR2: SGHNT and YYREEE (reference sequence). The J segment lost 4 bases and the V segment lost 3 bases, leaving 5 bases of the junction unmatched. CDR3 DNA sequence: TGTGCCAGCAGCTGGGGGACAGGCACAGAGACCCAGTACTTC. It codes for CASSWGTGTETQYF.

V gene TRBV18 combines with J gene TRBJ2-1; D unclear. Germline V gene data show CDR1 as KGHSH and CDR2 as LQKENI. Trimming shortened V by 3 bases and J by 7 bases, and 13 bases separated the two germline ends. CDR3 length: 14 residues. The CDR3 nucleotides are TGTGCCAGCTCACCGAGGACCGGTACGAATGAGCAGTTCTTC. Translating gives CASSPRTGTNEQFF.

This clonotype was counted between two and nine times. The J gene is TRBJ1-4, the V gene TRBV28; TRBD1 agrees at 7 bases. The ends lost 3 bases at V and 4 bases at J; junction bases unmatched: 8. Germline-derived CDR1 and CDR2 are MDHEN and SYDVKM. This CDR3 is 16 amino acids long. The CDR3 DNA sequence: TGTGCCAGCAGTTTTTTGGGGGACAGAAGTAATGAAAAACTGTTTTTT. Its translation: CASSFLGDRSNEKLFF. Using reference TRBV28 and TRBJ1-4 for the parts outside the CDR3, the full variable domain is DVKVTQSSRYLVKRTGEKVFLECVQDMDHENMFWYRQDPGLGLRLIYFSYDVKMKEKGDIPEGYSVSREKKERFSLILESASTNQTSMYLCASSFLGDRSNEKLFFGSGTQLSVL.

This chain connects TRBV4-3 to TRBJ1-4; tentative D call: TRBD1 (5 bases). The CDR3 covers 16 residues. In germline, CDR1 is LGHNA, CDR2 YSLEER. Trimming took off 0 bases at V and 8 bases at J, with 16 bases between the two ends. DNA for the CDR3: TGCGCCAGCAGCCAAGATGGGGCGGAGGATGGGGAAAAACTGTTTTTT. Protein product: CASSQDGAEDGEKLFF.

This sequence joins TRBV6-5 and TRBJ2-3, with a possible D match to TRBD2 (5 bases). V was cut by 10 bases and J by 2 bases, with 16 bases left in between. Germline lookup yields CDR1 MNHEY and CDR2 SVGAGI. The CDR3 is made up of 14 amino acids. CDR3 nucleotides: TGTGCCACCAGCGGCCGGATGAACACAGATACGCAGTATTTT. This translates into CATSGRMNTDTQYF.